Here is one T cell receptor (beta chain) with its context. Its cognate antigen is unknown. This sample is drawn from a study of cytomegalovirus exposure and HLA in healthy donors. PCR employed 60 Vbeta and 13 Jbeta primers. Using immunoSEQ multiplex PCR, the repertoire was profiled, and TCRdb retains in-frame clones only, with some absent. Of about 130,000 clones listed, approximately 85% were seen once; the top ten hold approximately 6.4%. The study's findings and limits: Among TCR beta chains of equal frequency, HLA-associated ones were more clonally expanded in a later analysis.

Germline V gene data show CDR1 as SEHNR and CDR2 as FQNEAQ (reference sequence). Germline trimming cut 3 bases from V and 2 bases from J; bases unmatched to any gene: 8. The CDR3 has 16 amino acids. The sequence was obtained from a woman aged 25 to 39 in good health and CMV-seropositive. Material for sequencing was PBMCs. The V and J genes are TRBV7-9 and TRBJ2-3; 7 positions match TRBD2. CDR3: CASSFGAGLPTDTQYF. CDR3 bases: TGTGCCAGCAGCTTTGGTGCGGGACTACCCACAGATACGCAGTATTTT.